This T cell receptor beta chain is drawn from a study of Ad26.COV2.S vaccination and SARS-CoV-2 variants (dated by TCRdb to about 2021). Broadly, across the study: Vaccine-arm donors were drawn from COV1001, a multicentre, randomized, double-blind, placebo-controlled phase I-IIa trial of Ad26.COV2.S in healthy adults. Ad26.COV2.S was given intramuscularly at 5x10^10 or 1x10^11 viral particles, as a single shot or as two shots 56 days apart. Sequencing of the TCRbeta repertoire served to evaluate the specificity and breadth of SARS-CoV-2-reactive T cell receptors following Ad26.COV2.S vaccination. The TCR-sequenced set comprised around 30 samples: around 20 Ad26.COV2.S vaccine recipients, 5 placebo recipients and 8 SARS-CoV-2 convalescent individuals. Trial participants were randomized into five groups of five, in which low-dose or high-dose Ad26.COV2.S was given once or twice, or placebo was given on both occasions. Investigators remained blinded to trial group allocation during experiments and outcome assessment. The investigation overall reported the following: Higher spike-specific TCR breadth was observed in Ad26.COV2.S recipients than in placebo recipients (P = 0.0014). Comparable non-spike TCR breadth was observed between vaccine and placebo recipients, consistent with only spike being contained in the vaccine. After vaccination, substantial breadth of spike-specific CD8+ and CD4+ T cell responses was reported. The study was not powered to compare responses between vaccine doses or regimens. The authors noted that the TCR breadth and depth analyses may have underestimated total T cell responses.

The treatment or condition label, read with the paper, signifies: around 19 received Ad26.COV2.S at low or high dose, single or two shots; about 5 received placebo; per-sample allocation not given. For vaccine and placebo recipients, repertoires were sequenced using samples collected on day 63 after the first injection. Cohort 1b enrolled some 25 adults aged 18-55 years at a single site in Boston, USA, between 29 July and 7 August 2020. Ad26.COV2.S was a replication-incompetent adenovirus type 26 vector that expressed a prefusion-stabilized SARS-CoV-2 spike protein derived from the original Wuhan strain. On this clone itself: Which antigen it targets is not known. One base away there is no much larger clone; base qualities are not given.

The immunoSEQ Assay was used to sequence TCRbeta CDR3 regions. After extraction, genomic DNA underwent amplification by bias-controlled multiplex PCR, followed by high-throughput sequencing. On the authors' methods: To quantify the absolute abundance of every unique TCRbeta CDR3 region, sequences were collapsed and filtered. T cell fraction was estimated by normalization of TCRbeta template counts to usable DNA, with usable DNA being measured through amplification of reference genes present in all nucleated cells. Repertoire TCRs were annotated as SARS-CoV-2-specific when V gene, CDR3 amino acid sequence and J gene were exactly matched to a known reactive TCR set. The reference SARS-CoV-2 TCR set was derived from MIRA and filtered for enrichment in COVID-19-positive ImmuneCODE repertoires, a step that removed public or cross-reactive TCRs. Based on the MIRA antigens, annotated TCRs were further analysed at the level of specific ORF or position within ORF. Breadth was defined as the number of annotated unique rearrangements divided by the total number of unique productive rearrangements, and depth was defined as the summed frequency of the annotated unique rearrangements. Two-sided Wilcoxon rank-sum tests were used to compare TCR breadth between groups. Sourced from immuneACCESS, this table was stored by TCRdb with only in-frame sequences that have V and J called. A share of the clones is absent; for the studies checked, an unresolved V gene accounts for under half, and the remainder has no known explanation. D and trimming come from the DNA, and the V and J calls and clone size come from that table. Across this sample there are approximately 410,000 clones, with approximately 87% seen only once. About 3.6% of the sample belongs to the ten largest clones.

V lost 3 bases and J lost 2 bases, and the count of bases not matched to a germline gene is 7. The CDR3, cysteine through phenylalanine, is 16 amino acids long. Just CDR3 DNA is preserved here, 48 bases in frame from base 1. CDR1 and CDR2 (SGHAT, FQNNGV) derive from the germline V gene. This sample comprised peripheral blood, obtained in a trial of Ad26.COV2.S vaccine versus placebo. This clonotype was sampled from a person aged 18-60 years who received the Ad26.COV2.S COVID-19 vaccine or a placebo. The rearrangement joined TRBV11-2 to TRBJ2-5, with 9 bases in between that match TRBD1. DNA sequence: TGTGCCAGCAGCTTCACTTCGACAGGGGGTCAAGAGACCCAGTACTTC. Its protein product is CASSFTSTGGQETQYF.